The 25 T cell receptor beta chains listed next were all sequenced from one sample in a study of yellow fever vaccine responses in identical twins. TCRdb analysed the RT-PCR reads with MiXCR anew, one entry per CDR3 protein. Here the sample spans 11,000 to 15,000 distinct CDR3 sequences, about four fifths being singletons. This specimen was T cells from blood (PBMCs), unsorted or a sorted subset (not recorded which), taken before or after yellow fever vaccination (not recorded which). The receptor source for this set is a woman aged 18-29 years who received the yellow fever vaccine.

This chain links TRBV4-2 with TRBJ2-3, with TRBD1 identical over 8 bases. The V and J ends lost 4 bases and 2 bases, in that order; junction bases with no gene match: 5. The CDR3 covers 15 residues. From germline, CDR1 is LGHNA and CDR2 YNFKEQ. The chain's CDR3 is CASSLRQGNTDTQYF. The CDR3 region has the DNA TGTGCCAGCAGCCTAAGACAGGGGAACACAGATACGCAGTATTTT.

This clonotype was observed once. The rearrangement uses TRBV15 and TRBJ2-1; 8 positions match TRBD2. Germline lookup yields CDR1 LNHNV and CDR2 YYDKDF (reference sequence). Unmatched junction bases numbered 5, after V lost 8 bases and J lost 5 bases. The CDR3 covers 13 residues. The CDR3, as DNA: TGTGCCACCGGCCGACTAGCGAACAATGAGCAGTTCTTC. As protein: CATGRLANNEQFF.

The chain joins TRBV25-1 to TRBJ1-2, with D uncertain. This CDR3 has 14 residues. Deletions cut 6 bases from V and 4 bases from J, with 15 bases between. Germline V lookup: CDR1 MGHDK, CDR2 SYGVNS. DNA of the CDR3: TGTGCCAGCAGCCCGACATTCCGCCTCTATGGCTACACCTTC. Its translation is CASSPTFRLYGYTF.

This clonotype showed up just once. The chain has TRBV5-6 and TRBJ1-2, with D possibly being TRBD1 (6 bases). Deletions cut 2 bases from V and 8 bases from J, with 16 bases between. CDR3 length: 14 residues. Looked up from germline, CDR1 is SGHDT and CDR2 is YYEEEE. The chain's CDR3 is CASSLTGIEAGYTF. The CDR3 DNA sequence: TGTGCCAGCAGCTTAACAGGGATTGAGGCGGGCTACACCTTC.

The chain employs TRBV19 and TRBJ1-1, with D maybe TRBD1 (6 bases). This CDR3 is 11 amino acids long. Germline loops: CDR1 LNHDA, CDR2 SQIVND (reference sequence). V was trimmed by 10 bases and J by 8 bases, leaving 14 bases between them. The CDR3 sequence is CATLYTGEAFF. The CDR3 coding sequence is TGTGCCACACTTTATACAGGGGAAGCTTTCTTT. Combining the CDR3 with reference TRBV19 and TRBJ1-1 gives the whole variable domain DGGITQSPKYLFRKEGQNVTLSCEQNLNHDAMYWYRQDPGQGLRLIYYSQIVNDFQKGDIAEGYSVSREKKESFPLTVTSAQKNPTAFYLCATLYTGEAFFGQGTRLTVV.

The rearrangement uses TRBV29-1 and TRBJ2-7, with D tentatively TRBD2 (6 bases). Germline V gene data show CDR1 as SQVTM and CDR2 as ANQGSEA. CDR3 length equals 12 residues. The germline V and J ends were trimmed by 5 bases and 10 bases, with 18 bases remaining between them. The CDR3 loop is CSVTLFRGDQYF. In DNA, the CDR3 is TGCAGCGTTACCCTGTTTCGCGGGGACCAGTACTTC.

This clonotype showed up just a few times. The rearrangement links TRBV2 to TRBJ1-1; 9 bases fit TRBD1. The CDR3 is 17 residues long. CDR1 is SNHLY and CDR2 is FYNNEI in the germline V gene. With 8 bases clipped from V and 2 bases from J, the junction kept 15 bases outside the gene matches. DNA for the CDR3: TGTGCCAGCGCCGGGGACAGGGCAAAGTCAGATAACACTGAAGCTTTCTTT. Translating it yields CASAGDRAKSDNTEAFF. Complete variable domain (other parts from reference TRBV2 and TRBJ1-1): EPEVTQTPSHQVTQMGQEVILRCVPISNHLYFYWYRQILGQKVEFLVSFYNNEISEKSEIFDDQFSVERPDGSNFTLKIRSTKLEDSAMYFCASAGDRAKSDNTEAFFGQGTRLTVV.

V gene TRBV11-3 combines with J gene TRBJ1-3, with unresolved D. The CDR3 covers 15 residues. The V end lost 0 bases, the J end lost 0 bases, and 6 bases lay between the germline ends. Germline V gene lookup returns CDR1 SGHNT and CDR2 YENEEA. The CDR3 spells CASSLDILSGNTIYF. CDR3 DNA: TGTGCCAGCAGCTTAGATATCCTCTCTGGAAACACCATATATTTT.

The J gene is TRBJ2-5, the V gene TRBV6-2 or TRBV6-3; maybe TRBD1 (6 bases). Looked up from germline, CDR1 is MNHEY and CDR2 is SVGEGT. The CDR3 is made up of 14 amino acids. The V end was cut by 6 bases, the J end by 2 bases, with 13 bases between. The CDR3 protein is CASSDRTVQETQYF. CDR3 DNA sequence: TGTGCCAGCAGCGATAGGACAGTACAAGAGACCCAGTACTTC.

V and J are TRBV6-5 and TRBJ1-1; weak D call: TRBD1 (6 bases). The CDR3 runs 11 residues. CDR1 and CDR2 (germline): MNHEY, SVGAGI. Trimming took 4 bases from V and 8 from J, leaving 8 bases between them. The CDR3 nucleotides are TGTGCCAGCAGTTTCCAGGGGGAAGCTTTCTTT. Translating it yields CASSFQGEAFF.

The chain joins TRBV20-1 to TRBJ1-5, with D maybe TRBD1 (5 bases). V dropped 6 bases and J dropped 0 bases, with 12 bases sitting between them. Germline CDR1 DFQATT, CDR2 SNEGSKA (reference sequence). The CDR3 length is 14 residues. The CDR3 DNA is TGCAGTGCGAACCAGGGATATAGCAATCAGCCCCAGCATTTT. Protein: CSANQGYSNQPQHF.

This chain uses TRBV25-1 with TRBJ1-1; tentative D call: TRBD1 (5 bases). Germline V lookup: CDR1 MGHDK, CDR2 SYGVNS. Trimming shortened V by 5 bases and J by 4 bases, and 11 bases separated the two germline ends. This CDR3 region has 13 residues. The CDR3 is CASSRGEGTEAFF. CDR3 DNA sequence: TGTGCCAGCAGTCGAGGGGAGGGCACTGAAGCTTTCTTT.

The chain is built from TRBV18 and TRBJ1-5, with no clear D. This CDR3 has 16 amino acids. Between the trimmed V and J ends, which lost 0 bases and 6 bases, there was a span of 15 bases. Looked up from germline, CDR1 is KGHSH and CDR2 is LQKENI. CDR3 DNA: TGTGCCAGCTCACCACCGAAGGGTCGGGGTTCTCAGCCCCAGCATTTT. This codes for CASSPPKGRGSQPQHF.

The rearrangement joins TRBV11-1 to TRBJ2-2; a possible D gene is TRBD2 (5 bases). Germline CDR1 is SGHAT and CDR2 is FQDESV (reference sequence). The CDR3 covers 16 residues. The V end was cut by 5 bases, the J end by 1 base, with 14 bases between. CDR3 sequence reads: CASSRGSHLNTGELFF. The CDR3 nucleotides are TGTGCCAGCAGCCGCGGGTCGCACCTGAACACCGGGGAGCTGTTTTTT.

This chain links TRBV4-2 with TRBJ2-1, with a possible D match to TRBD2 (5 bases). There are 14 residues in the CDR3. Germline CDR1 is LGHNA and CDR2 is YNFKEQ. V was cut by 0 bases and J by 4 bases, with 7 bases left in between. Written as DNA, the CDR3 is TGTGCCAGCAGCCAAGACGGACTTTACAATGAGCAGTTCTTC. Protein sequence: CASSQDGLYNEQFF.

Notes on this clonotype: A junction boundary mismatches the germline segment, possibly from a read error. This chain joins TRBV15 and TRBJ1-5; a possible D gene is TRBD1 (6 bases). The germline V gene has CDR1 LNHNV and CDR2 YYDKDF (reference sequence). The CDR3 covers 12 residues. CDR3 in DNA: TGTGCCACCAGCACCCTGACAGGTGGCTTGAATTTT. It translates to CATSTLTGGLNF.

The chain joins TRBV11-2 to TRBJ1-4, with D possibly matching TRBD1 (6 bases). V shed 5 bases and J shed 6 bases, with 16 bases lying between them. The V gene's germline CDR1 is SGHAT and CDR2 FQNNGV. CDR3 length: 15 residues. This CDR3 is CASSNAGVLDEKLFF. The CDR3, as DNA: TGTGCCAGCAGCAACGCAGGGGTCTTGGATGAAAAACTGTTTTTT.

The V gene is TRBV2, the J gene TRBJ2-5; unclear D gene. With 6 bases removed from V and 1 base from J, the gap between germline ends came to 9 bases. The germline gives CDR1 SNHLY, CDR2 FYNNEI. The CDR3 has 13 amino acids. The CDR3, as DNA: TGTGCCAGCAGGCCCCCCGCCCAAGAGACCCAGTACTTC. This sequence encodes CASRPPAQETQYF.

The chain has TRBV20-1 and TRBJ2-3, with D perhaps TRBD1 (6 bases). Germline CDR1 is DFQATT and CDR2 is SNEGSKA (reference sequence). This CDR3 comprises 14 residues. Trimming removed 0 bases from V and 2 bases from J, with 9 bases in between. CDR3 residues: CSARDVGHTDTQYF. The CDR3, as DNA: TGCAGTGCTAGAGATGTGGGACACACAGATACGCAGTATTTT.

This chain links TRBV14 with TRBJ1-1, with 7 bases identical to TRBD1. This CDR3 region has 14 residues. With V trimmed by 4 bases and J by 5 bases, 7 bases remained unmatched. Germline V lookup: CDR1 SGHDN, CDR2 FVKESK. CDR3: CASSRQGGGTEAFF. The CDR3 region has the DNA TGTGCCAGCAGCCGTCAGGGGGGAGGGACTGAAGCTTTCTTT.

The CDR3 sequence is CSVDRTLGDTQYF. The CDR3, as DNA: TGCAGCGTTGACAGGACCCTCGGGGATACGCAGTATTTT. The gene calls are TRBV29-1 and TRBJ2-3; D uncertain. Trimming cost V 3 bases and J 6 bases, with 13 bases left between them. Germline assignment: CDR1 SQVTM and CDR2 ANQGSEA. The CDR3 extends over 13 amino acids.

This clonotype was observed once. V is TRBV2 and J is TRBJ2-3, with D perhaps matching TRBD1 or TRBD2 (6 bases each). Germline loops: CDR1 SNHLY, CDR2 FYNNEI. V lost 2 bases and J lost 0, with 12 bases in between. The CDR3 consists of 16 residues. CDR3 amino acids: CASSEYRAGSTDTQYF. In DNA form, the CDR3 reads TGTGCCAGCAGTGAATACAGGGCGGGAAGCACAGATACGCAGTATTTT.

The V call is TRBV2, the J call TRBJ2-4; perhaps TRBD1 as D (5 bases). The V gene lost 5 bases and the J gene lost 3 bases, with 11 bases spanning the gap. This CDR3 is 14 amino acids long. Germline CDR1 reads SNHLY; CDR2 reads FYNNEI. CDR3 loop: CASSQGIVKNIQYF. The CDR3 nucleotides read TGTGCCAGCAGTCAGGGAATTGTCAAAAACATTCAGTACTTC.

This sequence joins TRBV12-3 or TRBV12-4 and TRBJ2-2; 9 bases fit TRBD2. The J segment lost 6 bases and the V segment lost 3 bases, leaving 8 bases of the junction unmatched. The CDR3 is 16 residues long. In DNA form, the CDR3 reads TGTGCCAGCAGTTTTGTACTAGCGGGTAGTCCCGGGGAGCTGTTTTTT. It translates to CASSFVLAGSPGELFF.

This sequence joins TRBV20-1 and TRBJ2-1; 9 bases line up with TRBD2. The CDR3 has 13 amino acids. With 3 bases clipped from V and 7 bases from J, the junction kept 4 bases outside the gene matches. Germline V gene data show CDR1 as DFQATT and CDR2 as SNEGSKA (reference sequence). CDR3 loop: CSARRAGGNEQFF. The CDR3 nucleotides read TGCAGTGCTAGGCGAGCGGGAGGAAATGAGCAGTTCTTC.